Presented here are 31 T cell receptor beta chains from one specimen sequenced in a study of CD8+ T cells in alopecia areata. Sequencing relied on a cDNA template that was reverse transcribed from extracted RNA. Repertoires were generated with immunoSEQ multiplex PCR, while TCRdb's copy carries only in-frame clones and drops some. This sample has about 200,000 clones, with roughly three fifths found just once. The sequenced sample consisted of CD8+ T cells sorted from blood. These receptors were taken from a human donor in good health.

This chain uses TRBV25-1 with TRBJ1-1, with TRBD1 matching over 9 bases. This CDR3 comprises 15 residues. Per the germline V gene, CDR1 is MGHDK and CDR2 is SYGVNS. Losses at the gene ends were 3 bases for V and 3 bases for J; bases not matched to a gene: 5. Here the CDR3 reads CASSDWGDRDTEAFF. In DNA form, the CDR3 reads TGTGCCAGCAGTGATTGGGGGGACAGGGACACTGAAGCTTTCTTT.

This sequence joins TRBV7-8 and TRBJ2-3; D might be TRBD2 (5 bases). This CDR3 region has 17 residues. V dropped 3 bases and J dropped 2 bases, with 18 bases sitting between them. The germline V gene encodes CDR1 SGHVS and CDR2 FQNEAQ. The CDR3 is CASSFGPEDSLTDTQYF. The CDR3 coding sequence is TGTGCCAGCAGCTTTGGGCCGGAGGATTCCCTCACAGATACGCAGTATTTT.

This chain joins TRBV2 and TRBJ2-3; 9 bases align to TRBD1. V shed 6 bases, J shed 7 bases, and the junction held 8 bases outside the gene matches. The germline V gene has CDR1 SNHLY and CDR2 FYNNEI. The CDR3 totals 14 residues. The CDR3 here is CASSRQGEMNTQYF. The DNA of the CDR3 is TGTGCCAGCAGCAGACAGGGGGAAATGAATACGCAGTATTTT.

This chain joins TRBV29-1 and TRBJ1-2; unclear D gene. Germline V gene sequence: CDR1 SQVTM, CDR2 ANQGSEA. V shed 6 bases and J shed 3 bases, with 17 bases lying between them. There are 14 residues in the CDR3. The CDR3 DNA reads TGCAGCGTGGTAATCACAGTGGGCCACTATGGCTACACCTTC. Translated: CSVVITVGHYGYTF.

V and J are TRBV30 and TRBJ2-7; possibly TRBD1 for D (6 bases). The V and J ends lost 4 bases and 3 bases respectively, with 16 bases between them. The CDR3 is 14 amino acids. Germline V gives CDR1 GTSNPN, CDR2 SVGIG (reference sequence). CDR3 DNA sequence: TGTGCCTGGAACACTTGGACAGAGCTCTACGAGCAGTACTTC. It encodes CAWNTWTELYEQYF.

This clone came up a few times. The chain combines TRBV2 with TRBJ1-4; D gene ambiguous. The CDR3 sequence is 13 residues long. Deletions cut 6 bases from V and 4 bases from J, with 9 bases between. Germline-derived CDR1 and CDR2 are SNHLY and FYNNEI. CDR3 loop: CASSRQNNEKLFF. For the CDR3, the DNA is TGTGCCAGCAGCCGCCAAAATAATGAAAAACTGTTTTTT.

V is TRBV6-5 and J is TRBJ2-3; possibly TRBD1 or TRBD2 for D (6 bases each). This CDR3 is built from 12 residues. Per germline, CDR1 MNHEY and CDR2 SVGAGI. The V and J ends lost 6 bases and 5 bases respectively, with 9 bases between them. The CDR3 nucleotides read TGTGCCAGCAGCGGGGGCGGAGATACGCAGTATTTT. This codes for CASSGGGDTQYF.

The CDR3 loop reads CSVESRETQYF. As DNA, the CDR3 is TGCAGCGTTGAAAGCCGTGAGACCCAGTACTTC. This chain uses TRBV29-1 with TRBJ2-5; D is unresolved. The ends were cut back, 2 bases at V and 5 bases at J, with 6 bases in the middle. The length of the CDR3 is 11 residues. Germline V lookup: CDR1 SQVTM, CDR2 ANQGSEA.

V is TRBV7-6 and J is TRBJ2-2; D remains unclear. V shed 2 bases and J shed 3 bases, with 10 bases lying between them. CDR3 length equals 15 residues. Germline lookup yields CDR1 SGHVS and CDR2 FNYEAQ. CDR3 in DNA: TGTGCCAGCAGCTTACTCTCAGACTACACCGGGGAGCTGTTTTTT. The encoded protein is CASSLLSDYTGELFF.

Here the CDR3 DNA reads TGTGCCAGCAGCGTACCGGGACAGGGATCCTACGAGCAGTACTTC. Translating it yields CASSVPGQGSYEQYF. This chain uses TRBV7-9 with TRBJ2-7; the match to TRBD1 covers 9 bases. CDR1 SEHNR and CDR2 FQNEAQ come from the germline V gene (reference sequence). The CDR3 extends over 15 amino acids. Germline trimming cut 5 bases from V and 1 base from J; bases unmatched to any gene: 6.

This rearrangement joins TRBV29-1 to TRBJ1-2; unclear D gene. V dropped 6 bases and J dropped 8 bases, with 7 bases sitting between them. In germline, CDR1 is SQVTM, CDR2 ANQGSEA. This CDR3 is 9 amino acids long. For the CDR3, the DNA is TGCAGCGTCGCCGCCGGCTACACCTTC. It yields the protein CSVAAGYTF.

This chain links TRBV4-2 with TRBJ2-7; 10 bases are a match to TRBD2. The V gene's germline CDR1 is LGHNA and CDR2 YNFKEQ. V gave up 0 bases and J gave up 4 bases; unmatched junction bases: 3. This CDR3 region has 15 residues. The chain's CDR3 is CASSQETSGVYEQYF. The CDR3 DNA is TGTGCCAGCAGCCAAGAAACTAGCGGGGTTTACGAGCAGTACTTC.

The chain recombines TRBV5-1 with TRBJ1-1; D unresolved. CDR1 SGHRS and CDR2 YFSETQ come from the germline V gene. The CDR3 runs to 13 residues. Trimming took 5 bases from V and 3 from J, leaving 11 bases between them. This chain's CDR3 is CASSPAGYTEAFF. In DNA, the CDR3 is TGCGCCAGCAGTCCCGCGGGTTACACTGAAGCTTTCTTT.

The chain combines TRBV11-2 with TRBJ1-1, with D possibly being TRBD1 (6 bases). The CDR3 is 13 amino acids. Germline CDR1 SGHAT, CDR2 FQNNGV. The V gene lost 2 bases and the J gene lost 7 bases, with 11 bases spanning the gap. The CDR3 reads CASSLTGHLEAFF. The CDR3 bases are TGTGCCAGCAGCTTAACGGGACACCTTGAAGCTTTCTTT.

This chain joins TRBV29-1 and TRBJ1-2; weak D call: TRBD1 (5 bases). The CDR3 covers 12 residues. V lost 4 bases to trimming and J lost 4 bases, with 10 bases between them. The V gene's germline CDR1 is SQVTM and CDR2 ANQGSEA. The CDR3 region has the DNA TGCAGCGTTGCAGAGGGGACCTATGGCTACACCTTC. Its protein is CSVAEGTYGYTF.

This clone has just a few counts. V and J are TRBV7-9 and TRBJ1-1; TRBD1 matches at 8 bases. Per germline, CDR1 SEHNR and CDR2 FQNEAQ (reference sequence). V lost 5 bases, J lost 1 base, and 6 bases stayed unmatched. The CDR3 is made up of 15 amino acids. For the CDR3, the DNA is TGTGCCAGCAGCGTAGGACAGGGCCAGAACACTGAAGCTTTCTTT. It encodes CASSVGQGQNTEAFF.

This clone came up once. V usage is TRBV9 and J usage is TRBJ1-2, with D unresolved. Germline V lookup: CDR1 SGDLS, CDR2 YYNGEE. With 0 bases removed from V and 4 bases from J, the gap between germline ends came to 7 bases. The CDR3 sequence is 13 residues long. DNA of the CDR3: TGTGCCAGCAGCGTAGTGGAAGGCTATGGCTACACCTTC. Its protein product is CASSVVEGYGYTF.

In its sample, this clone was seen once. The V gene is TRBV4-1, the J gene TRBJ1-1; D gene uncertain. Germline V lookup: CDR1 MGHRA, CDR2 YSYEKL. V lost 2 bases and J lost 4, with 14 bases in between. This CDR3 region has 15 residues. The CDR3 protein is CASSQTTSGGTEAFF. The DNA for the CDR3 is TGCGCCAGCAGCCAAACCACTTCGGGAGGCACTGAAGCTTTCTTT.

The chain links TRBV7-9 to TRBJ1-1; 8 bases are shared with TRBD1. Germline values: CDR1 SEHNR, CDR2 FQNEAQ (reference sequence). The CDR3 has 15 amino acids. J lost 4 bases, V lost 8 bases, and 12 bases had no gene match. CDR3: CASAGTGWRSTEAFF. The CDR3 DNA reads TGTGCCAGCGCCGGGACAGGATGGCGCAGCACTGAAGCTTTCTTT.

Only a few counts were recorded for this clone. Other DNA sequences in this sample translate to the same CDR3. The rearrangement joins TRBV6-4 to TRBJ2-1; 8 nucleotides match TRBD2. The CDR3 contains 15 residues. Per the germline V gene, CDR1 is MRHNA and CDR2 is SNTAGT. V lost 6 bases, J lost 6 bases, and 10 bases stayed unmatched. The CDR3 protein is CASSPSGGAGNEQFF. The CDR3 DNA sequence: TGTGCCAGCAGCCCATCCGGGGGGGCCGGCAATGAGCAGTTCTTC.

The CDR3 DNA sequence: TGTGCCAGTACTACCAGGCCGGCAGATACGCAGTATTTT. It encodes CASTTRPADTQYF. This rearrangement joins TRBV19 to TRBJ2-3; D is uncertain. V was shortened by 7 bases and J by 4 bases, with 12 bases between the two germline ends. Looked up from germline, CDR1 is LNHDA and CDR2 is SQIVND (reference sequence). There are 13 residues in the CDR3.

This clone was found a few times. This chain joins TRBV15 and TRBJ2-1, with 11 bases lining up with TRBD1. In germline, CDR1 is LNHNV, CDR2 YYDKDF (reference sequence). The junction had 6 bases not matched to a gene; V was cut back by 8 bases and J by 3 bases. The CDR3 runs to 15 residues. The CDR3: CATGSGTGGYNEQFF. The CDR3 DNA reads as TGTGCCACCGGATCCGGGACAGGGGGCTACAATGAGCAGTTCTTC.

The rearrangement uses TRBV25-1 and TRBJ1-2, with D perhaps TRBD1 (5 bases). V lost 3 bases and J 6 bases, leaving 14 bases between the germline ends. Germline V gene lookup returns CDR1 MGHDK and CDR2 SYGVNS. This CDR3 is built from 14 residues. The CDR3 reads CASSDGGRGNGYTF. In DNA form, the CDR3 reads TGTGCCAGCAGTGACGGAGGGCGGGGGAATGGCTACACCTTC.

This clone has just one count. The chain employs TRBV30 and TRBJ2-1; D tentatively reads TRBD1 or TRBD2 (6 bases each). The CDR3 has 12 residues. Trimming cost V 3 bases and J 7 bases, with 10 bases left between them. Looked up from germline, CDR1 is GTSNPN and CDR2 is SVGIG (reference sequence). CDR3 nucleotides: TGTGCCTGGAGCGAAGGGGGGAATGAGCAGTTCTTC. It codes for CAWSEGGNEQFF.

The gene calls are TRBV23-1 and TRBJ1-2; 9 bases match TRBD1. TRBV23-1 is designated an ORF whose function remains uncertain. V dropped 0 bases and J dropped 8; count of bases not matched to a gene: 10. This CDR3 comprises 16 residues. The CDR3 region is CASSQSPGGTGCGYTF. In DNA, the CDR3 is TGCGCCAGCAGTCAATCTCCAGGCGGGACAGGGTGCGGCTACACCTTC.

The V and J genes are TRBV29-1 and TRBJ1-3; D is undetermined. Trimming took off 2 bases at V and 3 bases at J, with 2 bases between the two ends. This CDR3 is built from 11 residues. The V gene's germline CDR1 is SQVTM and CDR2 ANQGSEA. This CDR3 is CSVESGNTIYF. The CDR3 bases are TGCAGCGTTGAAAGTGGAAACACCATATATTTT. The variable domain in full, completed from reference TRBV29-1 and TRBJ1-3, reads SAVISQKPSRDICQRGTSLTIQCQVDSQVTMMFWYRQQPGQSLTLIATANQGSEATYESGFVIDKFPISRPNLTFSTLTVSNMSPEDSSIYLCSVESGNTIYFGEGSWLTVV.

The chain links TRBV5-6 to TRBJ1-6; D remains ambiguous. Germline V gene sequence: CDR1 SGHDT, CDR2 YYEEEE. Trimming pared 4 bases from V and 10 bases from J, leaving 9 bases between. The CDR3 extends over 12 amino acids. For the CDR3, the DNA is TGTGCCAGCAGCCACCCAGGCTCACCCCTCCACTTT. Protein sequence: CASSHPGSPLHF.

The table lists this clone with a count of one. The V gene is TRBV9, the J gene TRBJ2-5; 8 bases are shared with TRBD2. There are 15 residues in the CDR3. The ends lost 4 bases at V and 1 base at J; junction bases unmatched: 6. From germline, CDR1 is SGDLS and CDR2 YYNGEE. DNA of the CDR3: TGTGCCAGCAGCCCGGGGGGGGCCCCCCAAGAGACCCAGTACTTC. The encoded protein is CASSPGGAPQETQYF.

The V and J genes are TRBV7-6 and TRBJ2-7, with D possibly called TRBD1 or TRBD2 (5 bases each). From germline, CDR1 is SGHVS and CDR2 FNYEAQ. The CDR3 length is 15 residues. Trimming took 3 bases from V and 3 from J, leaving 15 bases between them. The CDR3 is CASSLGDASVYEQYF. The DNA for the CDR3 is TGTGCCAGCAGCTTGGGGGACGCGTCCGTCTACGAGCAGTACTTC.

V gene TRBV29-1 combines with J gene TRBJ2-1; tentative D call: TRBD2 (5 bases). Germline loops: CDR1 SQVTM, CDR2 ANQGSEA. This CDR3 comprises 14 residues. V gave up 3 bases and J gave up 4 bases, with 13 bases separating them. DNA of the CDR3: TGCAGCGTTGATCGCGGAGGACCGTACAATGAGCAGTTCTTC. Translation gives CSVDRGGPYNEQFF.

The chain has TRBV29-1 and TRBJ2-5; 10 positions agree with TRBD2. Germline trimming cut 7 bases from V and 0 bases from J; bases unmatched to any gene: 2. Germline-derived CDR1 and CDR2 are SQVTM and ANQGSEA. CDR3 size: 13 residues. CDR3 sequence reads: CSGLAGYQETQYF. CDR3 DNA: TGCAGCGGACTAGCGGGTTACCAAGAGACCCAGTACTTC.